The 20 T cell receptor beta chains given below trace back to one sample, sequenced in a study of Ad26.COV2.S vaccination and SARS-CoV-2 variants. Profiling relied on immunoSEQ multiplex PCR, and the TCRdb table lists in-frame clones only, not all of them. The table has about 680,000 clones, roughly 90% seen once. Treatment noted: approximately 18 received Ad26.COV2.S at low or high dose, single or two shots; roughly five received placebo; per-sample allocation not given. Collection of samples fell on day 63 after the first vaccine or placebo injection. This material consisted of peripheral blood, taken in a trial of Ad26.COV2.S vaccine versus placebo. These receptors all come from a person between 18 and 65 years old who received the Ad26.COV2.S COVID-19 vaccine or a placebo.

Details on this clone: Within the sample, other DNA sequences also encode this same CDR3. CDR3 residues: CASSRGGTNTEAFF. The CDR3 region has the DNA TGTGCCAGCAGCCGCGGCGGGACGAACACTGAAGCTTTCTTT. This chain uses TRBV5-4 with TRBJ1-1; D might be TRBD1 (5 bases). The CDR3 has 14 amino acids. Between the trimmed V and J ends, which lost 4 bases and 1 base, there was a span of 11 bases. In germline, CDR1 is SGHNT, CDR2 YYREEE (reference sequence).

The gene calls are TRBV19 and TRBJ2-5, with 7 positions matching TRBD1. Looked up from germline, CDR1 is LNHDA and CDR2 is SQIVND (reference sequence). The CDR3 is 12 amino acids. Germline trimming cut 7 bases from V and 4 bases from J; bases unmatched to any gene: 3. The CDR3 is CASTSGGETQYF. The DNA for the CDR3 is TGTGCCAGTACCTCAGGGGGAGAGACCCAGTACTTC.

The CDR3 region has the DNA TGTGCCAGCAGACCCGGACTTACCTACGAGCAGTACTTC. Its protein product is CASRPGLTYEQYF. The rearrangement links TRBV6-5 to TRBJ2-7; a possible D gene is TRBD2 (5 bases). Germline CDR1 MNHEY, CDR2 SVGAGI. CDR3 length: 13 amino acids. V gave up 6 bases and J gave up 2 bases, with 11 bases separating them.

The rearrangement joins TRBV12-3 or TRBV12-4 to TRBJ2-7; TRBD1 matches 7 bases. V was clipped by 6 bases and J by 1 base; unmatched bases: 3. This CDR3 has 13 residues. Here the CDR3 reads CASRGQASYEQYF. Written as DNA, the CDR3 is TGTGCCAGCAGAGGACAGGCTTCCTACGAGCAGTACTTC.

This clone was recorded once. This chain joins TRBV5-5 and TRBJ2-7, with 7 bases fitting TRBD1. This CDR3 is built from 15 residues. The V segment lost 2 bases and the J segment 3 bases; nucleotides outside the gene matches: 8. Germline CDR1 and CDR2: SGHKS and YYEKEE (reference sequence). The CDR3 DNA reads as TGTGCCAGCAGCTTAAACATAGACAGGGTCTACGAGCAGTACTTC. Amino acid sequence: CASSLNIDRVYEQYF.

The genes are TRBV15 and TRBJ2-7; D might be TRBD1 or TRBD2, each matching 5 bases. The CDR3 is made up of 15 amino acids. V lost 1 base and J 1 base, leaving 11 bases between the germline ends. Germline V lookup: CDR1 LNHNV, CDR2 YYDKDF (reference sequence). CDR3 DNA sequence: TGTGCCACCAGCAGAGCCGGCAGGGAGTCCTACGAGCAGTACTTC. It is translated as CATSRAGRESYEQYF.

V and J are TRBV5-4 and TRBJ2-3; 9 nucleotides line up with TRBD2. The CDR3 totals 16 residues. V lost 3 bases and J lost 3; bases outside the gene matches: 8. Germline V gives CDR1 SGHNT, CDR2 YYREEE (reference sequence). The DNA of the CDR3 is TGTGCCAGCAGCTCTCCCCTAGCGGGGAGGACAGATACGCAGTATTTT. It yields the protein CASSSPLAGRTDTQYF.

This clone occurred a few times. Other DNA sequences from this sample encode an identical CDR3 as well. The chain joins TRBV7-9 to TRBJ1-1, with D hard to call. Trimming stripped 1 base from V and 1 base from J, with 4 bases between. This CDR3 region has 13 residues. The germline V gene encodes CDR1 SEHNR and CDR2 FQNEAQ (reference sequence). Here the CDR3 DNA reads TGTGCCAGCAGCTTAGAGGGGAACACTGAAGCTTTCTTT. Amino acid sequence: CASSLEGNTEAFF. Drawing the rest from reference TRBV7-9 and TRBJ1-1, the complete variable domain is DTGVSQNPRHKITKRGQNVTFRCDPISEHNRLYWYRQTLGQGPEFLTYFQNEAQLEKSRLLSDRFSAERPKGSFSTLEIQRTEQGDSAMYLCASSLEGNTEAFFGQGTRLTVV.

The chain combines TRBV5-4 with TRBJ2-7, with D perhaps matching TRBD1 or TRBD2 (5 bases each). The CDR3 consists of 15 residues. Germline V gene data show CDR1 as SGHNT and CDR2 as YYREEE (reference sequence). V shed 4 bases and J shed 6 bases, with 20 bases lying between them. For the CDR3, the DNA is TGTGCCAGCAGCCCTCGGGACGGTGAAGTCAGCGAGCAGTACTTC. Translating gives CASSPRDGEVSEQYF.

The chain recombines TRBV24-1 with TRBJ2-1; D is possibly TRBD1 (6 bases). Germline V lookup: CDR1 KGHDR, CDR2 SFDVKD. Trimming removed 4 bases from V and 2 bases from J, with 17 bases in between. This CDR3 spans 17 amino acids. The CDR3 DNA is TGTGCCACCAGTGACCCGGATGGGGCAGGGGCCTACAATGAGCAGTTCTTC. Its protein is CATSDPDGAGAYNEQFF.

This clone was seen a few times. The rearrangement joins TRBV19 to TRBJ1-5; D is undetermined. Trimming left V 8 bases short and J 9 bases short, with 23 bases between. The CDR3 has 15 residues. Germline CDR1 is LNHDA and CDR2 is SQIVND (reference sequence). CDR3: CASRIHDGDLSPQHF. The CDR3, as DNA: TGTGCCAGTCGGATCCATGACGGGGATCTTTCGCCCCAGCATTTT.

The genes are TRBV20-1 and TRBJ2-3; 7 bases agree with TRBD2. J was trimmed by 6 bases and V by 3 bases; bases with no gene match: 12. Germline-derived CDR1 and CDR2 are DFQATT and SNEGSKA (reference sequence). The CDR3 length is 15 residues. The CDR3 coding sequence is TGCAGTGCTAGTGGACTAAGCGGGGTCGAGGATACGCAGTATTTT. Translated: CSASGLSGVEDTQYF.

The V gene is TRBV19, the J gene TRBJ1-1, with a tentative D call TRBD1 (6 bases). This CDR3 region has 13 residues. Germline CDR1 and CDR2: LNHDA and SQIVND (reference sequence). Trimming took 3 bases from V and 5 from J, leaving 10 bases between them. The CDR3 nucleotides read TGTGCCAGTAGTATGCACAGGGAAACTGAAGCTTTCTTT. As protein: CASSMHRETEAFF.

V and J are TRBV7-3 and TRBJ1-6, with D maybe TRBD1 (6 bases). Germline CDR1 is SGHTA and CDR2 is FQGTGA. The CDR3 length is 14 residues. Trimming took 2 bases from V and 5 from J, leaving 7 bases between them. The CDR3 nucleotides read TGTGCCAGCAGCTTACAGGGGAATAATTCACCCCTCCACTTT. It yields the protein CASSLQGNNSPLHF.

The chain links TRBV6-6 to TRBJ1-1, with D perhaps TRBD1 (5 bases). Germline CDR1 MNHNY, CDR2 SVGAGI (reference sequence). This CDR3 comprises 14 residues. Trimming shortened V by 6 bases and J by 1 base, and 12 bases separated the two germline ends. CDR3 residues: CASRHRRGNTEAFF. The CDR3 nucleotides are TGTGCCAGCAGGCACAGGCGGGGGAACACTGAAGCTTTCTTT.

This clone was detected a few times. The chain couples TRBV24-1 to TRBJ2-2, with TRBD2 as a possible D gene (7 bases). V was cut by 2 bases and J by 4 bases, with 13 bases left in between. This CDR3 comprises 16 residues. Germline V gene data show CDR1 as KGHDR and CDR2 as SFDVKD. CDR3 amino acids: CATSDSGGRGTGELFF. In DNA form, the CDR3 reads TGTGCCACCAGTGATTCCGGGGGGCGCGGCACCGGGGAGCTGTTTTTT.

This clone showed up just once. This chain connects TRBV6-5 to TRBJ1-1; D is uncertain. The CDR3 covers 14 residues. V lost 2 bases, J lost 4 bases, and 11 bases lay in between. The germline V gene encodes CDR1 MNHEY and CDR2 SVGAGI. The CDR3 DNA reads TGTGCCAGCAGTTACAAGGGAGTGACCACTGAAGCTTTCTTT. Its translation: CASSYKGVTTEAFF.

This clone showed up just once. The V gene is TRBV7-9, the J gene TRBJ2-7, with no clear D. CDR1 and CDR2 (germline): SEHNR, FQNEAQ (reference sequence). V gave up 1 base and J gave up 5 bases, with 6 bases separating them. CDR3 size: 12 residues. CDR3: CASSLVVDEQYF. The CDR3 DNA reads TGTGCCAGCAGCTTAGTGGTTGACGAGCAGTACTTC.

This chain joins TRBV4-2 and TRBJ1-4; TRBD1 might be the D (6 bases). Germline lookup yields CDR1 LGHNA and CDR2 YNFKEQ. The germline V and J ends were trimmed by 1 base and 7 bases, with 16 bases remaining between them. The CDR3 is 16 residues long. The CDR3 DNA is TGTGCCAGCAGCCAAGCCGGTACAGGGAGTAGTGAAAAACTGTTTTTT. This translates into CASSQAGTGSSEKLFF.

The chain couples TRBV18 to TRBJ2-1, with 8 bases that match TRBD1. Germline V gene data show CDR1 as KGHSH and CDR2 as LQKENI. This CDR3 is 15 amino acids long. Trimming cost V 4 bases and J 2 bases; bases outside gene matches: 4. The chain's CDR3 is CASSLDRGAYNEQFF. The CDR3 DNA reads TGTGCCAGCTCACTAGACAGGGGCGCCTACAATGAGCAGTTCTTC.